This T cell receptor beta chain was retrieved from a study of blood T cell repertoires in COVID-19. Across the whole study: From the United States, Italy and Spain came samples of acute and convalescent COVID-19. The cDNA or gDNA used as material had been derived from T cells, B-cell-depleted T cells, or PBMCs.

Authors' methods: Nucleated cell number was recorded as an estimate derived from reference gene primer amplification. Some clones are missing from TCRdb's copy, which holds only in-frame ones; the method was immunoSEQ multiplex PCR. That table furnishes V, J and clone size, whereas the DNA furnished D and trimming. This repertoire shows approximately 68,000 clones, 80% to 90% found once; its top ten account for 6.6%. Germline V CDR1 and CDR2: KGHSH, LQKENI. This CDR3 region has 17 residues. The junction had 9 bases not matched to a gene; V was cut back by 2 bases and J by 2 bases. The TCR sequence derives from a man in his fifties or sixties with active COVID-19. The sample taken for sequencing was peripheral blood. V gene TRBV18 combines with J gene TRBJ2-5; 9 nucleotides agree with TRBD1. CDR3 protein: CASSPWTGATVQETQYF. The CDR3 nucleotides are TGTGCCAGCTCACCATGGACAGGGGCAACCGTTCAAGAGACCCAGTACTTC.